The T cell receptor (beta chain) under discussion was sequenced for a study of metastatic and nonmetastatic thyroid tumors (dated by TCRdb to between 2020 and 2021). Turning to the overall study: Repertoires were compared across peripheral blood and tumor or nodule tissue samples from malignant and benign thyroid patients. What the work shows at the level of the full study, not this receptor alone: In both blood and tumor samples, malignant tumors were reported to have significantly higher TCR beta diversity than benign nodules.

Receptor libraries were prepared by PCR. Sequencing relied on an Illumina HiSeq 4000. High-throughput sequencing was used to profile the TCR beta-chain CDR3 region of every patient. For the original study's pipeline: CDR3 differences across clinicopathological groups were used to build a classifier for discriminating distant-metastatic papillary thyroid cancer patients. The Shannon index was used to measure repertoire diversity, and the Morisita-Horn index was used to measure how similar tumor and blood repertoires were. Clones were called with MiXCR by TCRdb after fastp trimmed the public reads at Q25, and only in-frame beta chains were retained. These V and J calls originate from TCRdb's pipeline instead of the authors' own analysis. A total of approximately 58,000 clones appear in this sample, around 20% of them only once. In total, the top ten clones hold 4% to 5% of the sample. This clone has a count of ten or more. The antigen this receptor binds is unknown. The sample holds no much larger clone one base away, and base qualities are not on file.

Between the V and J ends, shortened by 10 bases and 7 bases respectively, the junction contains 25 bases. From the cysteine through the phenylalanine, the CDR3 covers 16 amino acids. CDR3 DNA only is kept here, 48 bases in frame from base 1. The germline V gene (reference sequence) gives CDR1 as LNHDA and CDR2 as SQIVND. No treatment had been received by any patient before thyroid surgery. Using T-cell receptor beta sequencing, the researchers looked back retrospectively at clinical samples from patients, gathered between the early 2010s and the late 2010s. This TCR came from a female donor with papillary thyroid cancer or a benign thyroid nodule (not recorded which). Some clones in this sample may be carry-over from other donors' samples. The sequenced material came from blood. This receptor chain uses TRBV19 and TRBJ1-4; the D gene identity is not certain. The DNA sequence is given as TGTGCCACCAACTCAGATTCGGCCAGAACGGGTGAAAAACTGTTTTTT. Translated, this is CATNSDSARTGEKLFF. Joined to the reference TRBV19 and TRBJ1-4 proteins, this CDR3 gives the full variable domain: DGGITQSPKYLFRKEGQNVTLSCEQNLNHDAMYWYRQDPGQGLRLIYYSQIVNDFQKGDIAEGYSVSREKKESFPLTVTSAQKNPTAFYLCATNSDSARTGEKLFFGSGTQLSVL.